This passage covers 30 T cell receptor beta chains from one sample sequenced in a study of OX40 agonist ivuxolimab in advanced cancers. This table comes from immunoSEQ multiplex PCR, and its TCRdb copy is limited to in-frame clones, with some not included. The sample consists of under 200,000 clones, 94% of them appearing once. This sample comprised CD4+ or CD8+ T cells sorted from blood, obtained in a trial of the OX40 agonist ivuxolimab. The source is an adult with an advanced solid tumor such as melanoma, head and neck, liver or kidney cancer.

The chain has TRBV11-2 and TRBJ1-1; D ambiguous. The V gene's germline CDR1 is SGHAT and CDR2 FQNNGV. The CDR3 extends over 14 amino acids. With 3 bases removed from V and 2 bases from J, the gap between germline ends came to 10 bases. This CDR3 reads CASSFADYNTEAFF. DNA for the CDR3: TGTGCCAGCAGCTTCGCGGACTATAACACTGAAGCTTTCTTT.

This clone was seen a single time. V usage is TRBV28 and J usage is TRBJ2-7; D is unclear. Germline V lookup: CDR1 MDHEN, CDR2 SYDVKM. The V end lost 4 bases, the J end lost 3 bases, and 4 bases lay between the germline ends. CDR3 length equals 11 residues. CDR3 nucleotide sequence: TGTGCCAGCAGTTCCAACTACGAGCAGTACTTC. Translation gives CASSSNYEQYF.

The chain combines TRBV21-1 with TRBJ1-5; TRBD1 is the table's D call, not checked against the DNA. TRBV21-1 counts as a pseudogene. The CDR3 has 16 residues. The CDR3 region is CASNFKGTGSNQPQHF. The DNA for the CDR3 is TGTGCCAGCAACTTCAAAGGAACAGGTAGCAATCAGCCCCAGCATTTT.

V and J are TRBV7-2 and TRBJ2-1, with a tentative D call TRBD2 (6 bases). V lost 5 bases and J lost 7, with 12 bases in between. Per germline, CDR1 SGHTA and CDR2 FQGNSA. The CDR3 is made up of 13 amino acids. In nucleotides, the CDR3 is TGTGCCAGCAGCAGAGCCCGGGAGAATGAGCAGTTCTTC. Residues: CASSRARENEQFF.

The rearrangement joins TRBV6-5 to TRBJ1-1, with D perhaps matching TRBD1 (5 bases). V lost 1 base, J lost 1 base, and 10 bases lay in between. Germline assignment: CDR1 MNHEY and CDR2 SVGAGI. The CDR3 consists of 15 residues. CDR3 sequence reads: CASSYWGRANTEAFF. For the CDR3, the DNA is TGTGCCAGCAGTTACTGGGGCAGGGCGAACACTGAAGCTTTCTTT.

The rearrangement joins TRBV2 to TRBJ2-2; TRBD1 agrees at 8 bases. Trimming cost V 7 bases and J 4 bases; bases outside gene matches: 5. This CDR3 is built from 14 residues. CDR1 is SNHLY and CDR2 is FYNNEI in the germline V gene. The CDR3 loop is CASKTGAATGELFF. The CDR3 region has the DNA TGTGCCAGCAAGACAGGGGCCGCCACCGGGGAGCTGTTTTTT.

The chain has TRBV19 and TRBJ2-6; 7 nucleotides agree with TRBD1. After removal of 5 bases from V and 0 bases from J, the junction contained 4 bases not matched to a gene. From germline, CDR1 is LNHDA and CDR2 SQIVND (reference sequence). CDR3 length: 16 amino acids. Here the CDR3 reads CASSSGTASGANVLTF. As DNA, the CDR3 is TGTGCCAGTAGTTCCGGGACAGCCTCTGGGGCCAACGTCCTGACTTTC. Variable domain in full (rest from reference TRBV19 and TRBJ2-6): DGGITQSPKYLFRKEGQNVTLSCEQNLNHDAMYWYRQDPGQGLRLIYYSQIVNDFQKGDIAEGYSVSREKKESFPLTVTSAQKNPTAFYLCASSSGTASGANVLTFGAGSRLTVL.

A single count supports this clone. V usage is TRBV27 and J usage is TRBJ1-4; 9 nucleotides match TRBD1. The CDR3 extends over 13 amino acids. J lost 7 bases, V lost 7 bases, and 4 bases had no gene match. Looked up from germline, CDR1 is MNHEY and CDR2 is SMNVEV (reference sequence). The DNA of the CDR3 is TGTGCCAGCAAGGGGACAGGGTTTGAAAAACTGTTTTTT. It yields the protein CASKGTGFEKLFF.

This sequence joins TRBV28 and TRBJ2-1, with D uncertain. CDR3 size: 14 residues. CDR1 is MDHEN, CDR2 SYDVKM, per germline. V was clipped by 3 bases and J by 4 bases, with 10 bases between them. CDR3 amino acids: CASSLIGSYNEQFF. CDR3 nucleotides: TGTGCCAGCAGTTTGATTGGCTCATACAATGAGCAGTTCTTC.

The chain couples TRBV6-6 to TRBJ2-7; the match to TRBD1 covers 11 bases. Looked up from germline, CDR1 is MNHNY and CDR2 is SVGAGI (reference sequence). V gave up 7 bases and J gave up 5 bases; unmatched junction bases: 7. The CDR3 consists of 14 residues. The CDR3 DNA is TGTGCCAGCAAGTTCGGGACAGGGGGGAACGAGCAGTACTTC. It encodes CASKFGTGGNEQYF.

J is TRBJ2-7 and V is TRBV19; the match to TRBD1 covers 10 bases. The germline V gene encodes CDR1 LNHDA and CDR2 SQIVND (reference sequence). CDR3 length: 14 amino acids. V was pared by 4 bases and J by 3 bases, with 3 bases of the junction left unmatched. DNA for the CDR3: TGTGCCAGTAGTAACCGGGACAGGGGCTACGAGCAGTACTTC. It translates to CASSNRDRGYEQYF.

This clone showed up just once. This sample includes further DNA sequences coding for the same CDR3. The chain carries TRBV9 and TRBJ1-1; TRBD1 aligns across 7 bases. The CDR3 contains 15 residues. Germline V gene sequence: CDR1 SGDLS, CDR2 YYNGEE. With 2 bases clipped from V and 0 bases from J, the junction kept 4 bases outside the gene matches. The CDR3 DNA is TGTGCCAGCAGCGTCCAGGGACAGATGAACACTGAAGCTTTCTTT. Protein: CASSVQGQMNTEAFF. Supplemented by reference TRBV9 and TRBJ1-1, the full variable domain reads DSGVTQTPKHLITATGQRVTLRCSPRSGDLSVYWYQQSLDQGLQFLIQYYNGEERAKGNILERFSAQQFPDLHSELNLSSLELGDSALYFCASSVQGQMNTEAFFGQGTRLTVV.

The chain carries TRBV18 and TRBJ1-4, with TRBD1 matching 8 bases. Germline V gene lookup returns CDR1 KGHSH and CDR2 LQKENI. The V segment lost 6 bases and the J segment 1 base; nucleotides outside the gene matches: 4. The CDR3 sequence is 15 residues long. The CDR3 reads CASSPDRVTNEKLFF. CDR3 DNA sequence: TGTGCCAGCTCCCCGGACAGGGTAACTAATGAAAAACTGTTTTTT.

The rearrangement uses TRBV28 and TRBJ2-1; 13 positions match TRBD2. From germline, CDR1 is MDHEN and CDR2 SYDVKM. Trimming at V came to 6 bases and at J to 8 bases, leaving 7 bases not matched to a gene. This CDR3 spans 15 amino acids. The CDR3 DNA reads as TGTGCCAGCAGCCGACTAGCGGGAGGAAGGGATGAGCAGTTCTTC. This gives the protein CASSRLAGGRDEQFF.

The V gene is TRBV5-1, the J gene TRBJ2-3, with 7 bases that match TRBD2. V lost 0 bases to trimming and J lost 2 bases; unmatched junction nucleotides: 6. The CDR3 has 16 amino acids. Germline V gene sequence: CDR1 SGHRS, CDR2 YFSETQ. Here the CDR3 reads CASSLGASGSTDTQYF. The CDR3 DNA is TGCGCCAGCAGCTTGGGAGCTAGCGGATCCACAGATACGCAGTATTTT.

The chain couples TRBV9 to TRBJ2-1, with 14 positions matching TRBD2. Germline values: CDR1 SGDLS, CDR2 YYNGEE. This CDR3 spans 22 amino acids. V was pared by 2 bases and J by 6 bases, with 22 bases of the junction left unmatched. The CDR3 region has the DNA TGTGCCAGCAGCGTTAATCGGGACCTTGGGACTAGCGGGAGACAAAGATTCAATGAGCAGTTCTTC. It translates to CASSVNRDLGTSGRQRFNEQFF.

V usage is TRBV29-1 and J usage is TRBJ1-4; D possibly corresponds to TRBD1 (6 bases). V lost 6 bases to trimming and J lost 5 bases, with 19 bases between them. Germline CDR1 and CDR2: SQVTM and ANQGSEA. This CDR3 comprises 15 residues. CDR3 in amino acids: CSVAGTLAPNEKLFF. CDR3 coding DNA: TGCAGCGTCGCCGGGACACTAGCCCCAAATGAAAAACTGTTTTTT.

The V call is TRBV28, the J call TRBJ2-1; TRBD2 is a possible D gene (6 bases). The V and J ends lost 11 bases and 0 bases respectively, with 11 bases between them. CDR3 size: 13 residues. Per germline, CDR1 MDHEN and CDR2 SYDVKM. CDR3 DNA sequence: TGTGCCTCGGGACTGAGCTCCTACAATGAGCAGTTCTTC. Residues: CASGLSSYNEQFF. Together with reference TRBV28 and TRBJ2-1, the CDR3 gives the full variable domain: DVKVTQSSRYLVKRTGEKVFLECVQDMDHENMFWYRQDPGLGLRLIYFSYDVKMKEKGDIPEGYSVSREKKERFSLILESASTNQTSMYLCASGLSSYNEQFFGPGTRLTVL.

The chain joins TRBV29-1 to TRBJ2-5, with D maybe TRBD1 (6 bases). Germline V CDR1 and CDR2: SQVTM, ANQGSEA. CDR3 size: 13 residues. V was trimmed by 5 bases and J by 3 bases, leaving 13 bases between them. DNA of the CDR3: TGCAGCGTTTGGGGCAGGGGAGAAGAGACCCAGTACTTC. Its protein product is CSVWGRGEETQYF.

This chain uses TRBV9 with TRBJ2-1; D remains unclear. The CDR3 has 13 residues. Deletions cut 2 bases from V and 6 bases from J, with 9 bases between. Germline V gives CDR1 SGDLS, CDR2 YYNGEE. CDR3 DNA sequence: TGTGCCAGCAGCGTTAGTAGTCGCAATGAGCAGTTCTTC. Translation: CASSVSSRNEQFF.

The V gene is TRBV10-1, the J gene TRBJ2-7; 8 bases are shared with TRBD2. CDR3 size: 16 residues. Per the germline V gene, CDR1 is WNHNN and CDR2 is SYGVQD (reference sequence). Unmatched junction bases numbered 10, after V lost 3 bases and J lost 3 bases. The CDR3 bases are TGCGCCAGCAGTGACAAAGCGGGGGCTACGATCTACGAGCAGTACTTC. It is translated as CASSDKAGATIYEQYF.

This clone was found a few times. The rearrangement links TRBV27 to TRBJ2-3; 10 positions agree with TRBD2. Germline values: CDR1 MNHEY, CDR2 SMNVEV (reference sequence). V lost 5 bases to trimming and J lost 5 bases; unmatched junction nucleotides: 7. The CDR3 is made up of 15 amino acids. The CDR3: CASSHSGRAEDTQYF. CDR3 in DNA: TGTGCCAGCAGTCACAGCGGGAGGGCCGAAGATACGCAGTATTTT.

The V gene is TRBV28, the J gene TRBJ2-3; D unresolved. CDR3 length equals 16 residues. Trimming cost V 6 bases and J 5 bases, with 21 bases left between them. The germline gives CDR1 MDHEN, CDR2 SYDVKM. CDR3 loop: CASSLGAVDALDTQYF. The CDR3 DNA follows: TGTGCCAGCAGCCTAGGTGCGGTCGATGCCCTAGATACGCAGTATTTT.

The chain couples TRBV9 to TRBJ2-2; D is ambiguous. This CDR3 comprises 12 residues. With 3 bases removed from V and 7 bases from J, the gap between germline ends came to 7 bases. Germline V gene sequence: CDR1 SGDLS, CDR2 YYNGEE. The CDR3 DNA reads TGTGCCAGCAGCGCGACATACGGGGAGCTGTTTTTT. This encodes CASSATYGELFF.

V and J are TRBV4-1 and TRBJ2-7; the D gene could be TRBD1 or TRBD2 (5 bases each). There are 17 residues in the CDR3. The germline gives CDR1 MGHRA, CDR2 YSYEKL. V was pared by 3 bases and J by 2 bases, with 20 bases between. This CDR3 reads CASSQGYLGVRTYEQYF. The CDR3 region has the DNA TGCGCCAGCAGCCAGGGGTACTTGGGGGTTAGGACCTACGAGCAGTACTTC.

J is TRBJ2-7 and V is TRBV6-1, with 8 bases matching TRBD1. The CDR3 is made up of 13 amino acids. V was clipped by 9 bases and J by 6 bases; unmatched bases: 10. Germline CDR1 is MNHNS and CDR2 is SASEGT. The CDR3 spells CASAPGGEGEQYF. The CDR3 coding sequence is TGTGCCAGTGCTCCAGGGGGCGAAGGCGAGCAGTACTTC.

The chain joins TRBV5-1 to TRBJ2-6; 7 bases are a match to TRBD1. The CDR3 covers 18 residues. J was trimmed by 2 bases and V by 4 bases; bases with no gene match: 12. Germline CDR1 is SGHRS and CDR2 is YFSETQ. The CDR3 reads CASSARDRNPPGANVLTF. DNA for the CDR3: TGCGCCAGCAGCGCCCGGGACAGAAACCCCCCTGGGGCCAACGTCCTGACTTTC.

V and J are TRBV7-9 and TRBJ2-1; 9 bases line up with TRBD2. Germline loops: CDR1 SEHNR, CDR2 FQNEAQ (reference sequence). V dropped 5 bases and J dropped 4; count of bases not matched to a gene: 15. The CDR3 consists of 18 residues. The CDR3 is CASSPHPRLAGVYNEQFF. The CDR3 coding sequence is TGTGCCAGCAGCCCACACCCCCGGTTAGCGGGGGTATACAATGAGCAGTTCTTC.

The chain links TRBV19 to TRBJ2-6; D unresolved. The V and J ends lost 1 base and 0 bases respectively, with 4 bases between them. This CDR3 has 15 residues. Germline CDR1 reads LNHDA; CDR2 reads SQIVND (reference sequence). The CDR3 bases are TGTGCCAGTAGTATAGTGACCTCTGGGGCCAACGTCCTGACTTTC. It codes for CASSIVTSGANVLTF.

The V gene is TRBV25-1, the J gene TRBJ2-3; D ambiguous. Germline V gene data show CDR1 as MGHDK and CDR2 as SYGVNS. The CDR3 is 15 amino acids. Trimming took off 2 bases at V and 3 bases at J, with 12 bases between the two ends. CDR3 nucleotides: TGTGCCAGCAGTGAACCGTCGAAGGGAACAGATACGCAGTATTTT. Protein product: CASSEPSKGTDTQYF.